This is a list of T cell receptor beta chains from one sample in a study of regulatory dendritic cells for organ transplantation. Using immunoSEQ multiplex PCR, the repertoire was profiled, and TCRdb retains in-frame clones only, with some absent. The sample consists of 12,000 or so clones, just under 75% of them appearing once. These receptors are not linked to any known antigen. The source material was naive CD4+ T cells from blood cultured with regulatory dendritic cells. The source is a human donor in good health. Both conserved end residues are trimmed from each CDR3.

cdr3_aa j_call v_call
ASSTGPERGNEQF TRBJ2-1 TRBV9
ASSFTGGGTEAF TRBJ1-1 TRBV27
ASKIQGGSYEAF TRBJ1-1 TRBV6-5
ASSWGLDRPIYEQY TRBJ2-7 TRBV5-1
AIMNGQGRTGELF TRBJ2-2 TRBV10-3
ASSFNSETTEAF TRBJ1-1 TRBV5-1
ASSNKDWTGELF TRBJ2-2 TRBV19
ATSRDDGAGNTIY TRBJ1-3 TRBV15
ASSLALGQGSSGEQF TRBJ2-1 TRBV7-2
ASSPGQESYEQY TRBJ2-7 TRBV18
ASSDSGGPQETQY TRBJ2-5 TRBV10-2
ASSLVQGLPTGELF TRBJ2-2 TRBV5-1
ASSAGGDQPQH TRBJ1-5 TRBV2
ASTHVRGIGYT TRBJ1-2 TRBV19
ASSTEETQY TRBJ2-5 TRBV7-9
ASSARQGANEKLF TRBJ1-4 TRBV25-1
ASSSRGAGNQPQH TRBJ1-5 TRBV6-5
ASSQEGPYRANEKLF TRBJ1-4 TRBV4-1
ASGFYRDSFWPGELF TRBJ2-2 TRBV12-5
ASSVGTSGGIGREQY TRBJ2-7 TRBV2
ASSLAEDNGAEAF TRBJ1-1 TRBV5-4
ASSFDRVNTEAF TRBJ1-1 TRBV5-1
ASSLVGSISGELF TRBJ2-2 TRBV5-1
ASTTDNPNSPLH TRBJ1-6 TRBV19
ASSQGGGHLYNEQF TRBJ2-1 TRBV4-1
ASSMGQGSEKLF TRBJ1-4 TRBV19
ASSPQGARSYGYT TRBJ1-2 TRBV7-9
ASSYLRENTEAF TRBJ1-1 TRBV6-5
ASSGDRGTDTQY TRBJ2-3 TRBV6-1
ASSVPNTGELF TRBJ2-2 TRBV12-5
ASRDRGAF TRBJ1-1 TRBV6-5
ASSWSGGPTDTQY TRBJ2-3 TRBV6-5
ASSSRRGTDTQY TRBJ2-3 TRBV5-6
ASSYRDRDTDTQY TRBJ2-3 TRBV5-1
ASSRGTSGGSSYEQY TRBJ2-7 TRBV5-4
ASSQGTGTGGLETQY TRBJ2-5 TRBV4-3
ASSSQGIDGYT TRBJ1-2 TRBV7-9
ASSHFRGEAQH TRBJ1-5 TRBV4-1
ASSVGGGSYGYT TRBJ1-2 TRBV7-2
ASSNLSSGDRL TRBJ2-3 TRBV21-1
ASSISGGPYNEQF TRBJ2-1 TRBV19